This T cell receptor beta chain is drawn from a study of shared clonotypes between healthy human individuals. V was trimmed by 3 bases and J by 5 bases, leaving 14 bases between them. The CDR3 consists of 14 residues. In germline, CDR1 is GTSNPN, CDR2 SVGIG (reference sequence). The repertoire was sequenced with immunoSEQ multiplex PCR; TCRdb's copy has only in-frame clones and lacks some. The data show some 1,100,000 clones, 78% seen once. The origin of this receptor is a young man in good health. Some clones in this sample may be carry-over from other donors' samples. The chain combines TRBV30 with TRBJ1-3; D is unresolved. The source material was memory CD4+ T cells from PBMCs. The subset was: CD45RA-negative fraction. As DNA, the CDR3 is TGTGCCTGGAGACCTCCAGGTGGGAGAAACACCATATATTTT. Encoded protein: CAWRPPGGRNTIYF. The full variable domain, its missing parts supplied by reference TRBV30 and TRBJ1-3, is SQTIHQWPATLVQPVGSPLSLECTVEGTSNPNLYWYRQAAGRGLQLLFYSVGIGQISSEVPQNLSASRPQDRQFILSSKKLLLSDSGFYLCAWRPPGGRNTIYFGEGSWLTVV.